The clone carrying this TCR beta chain was found many times. This sample is drawn from a study of metastatic and nonmetastatic thyroid tumors. Nobody among the patients had been given any treatment before thyroid surgery. MiXCR reprocessed the PCR reads for TCRdb. The data hold over 15,000 clones, with over 15% observed a single time. CDR3 length equals 13 residues. The V and J ends lost 6 bases and 8 bases, in that order; junction bases with no gene match: 6. Germline V gene lookup returns CDR1 MNHNS and CDR2 SASEGT. Sequenced sample: blood. The chain combines TRBV6-1 with TRBJ1-4; TRBD1 aligns across 7 bases. This receptor was identified in a male donor with papillary thyroid cancer or a benign thyroid nodule (not recorded which). Some clones in this sample may be carry-over from other donors' samples. The CDR3 is CASRLYRGEKLFF. The DNA for the CDR3 is TGTGCCAGCAGGCTGTACAGGGGCGAAAAACTGTTTTTT.